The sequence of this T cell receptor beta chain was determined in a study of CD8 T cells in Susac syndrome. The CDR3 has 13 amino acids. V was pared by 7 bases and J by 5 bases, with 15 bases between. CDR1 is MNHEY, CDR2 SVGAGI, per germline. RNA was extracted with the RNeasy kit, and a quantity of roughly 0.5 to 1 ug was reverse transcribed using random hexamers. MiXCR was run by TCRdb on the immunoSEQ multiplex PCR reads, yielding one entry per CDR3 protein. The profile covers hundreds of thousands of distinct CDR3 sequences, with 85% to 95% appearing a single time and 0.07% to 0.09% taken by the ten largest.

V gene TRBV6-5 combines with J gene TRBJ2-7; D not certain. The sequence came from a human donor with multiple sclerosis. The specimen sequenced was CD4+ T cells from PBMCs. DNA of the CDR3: TGTGCCAGCAAGCCTAGATGGTCAAACGAGCAGTACGTC. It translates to CASKPRWSNEQYV.